These 21 T cell receptor beta chains originate from one sample sequenced in a study of shared clonotypes between healthy human individuals. Profiled with immunoSEQ multiplex PCR; TCRdb holds only in-frame clones, not every one. The data contain approximately 590,000 clones, over 95% of them seen just once; the ten biggest clones take up approximately 0.1%. Naive-designated CD8 cells lacked CD45RO, were positively enriched for CCR7, and omitted terminally differentiated effector memory CD45RA+ cells. Sequenced sample: naive CD8+ T cells sorted from blood. These receptors were taken from a woman under 40 in good health.

J is TRBJ2-2 and V is TRBV7-9, with D unclear. V lost 3 bases and J 0 bases, leaving 5 bases between the germline ends. The CDR3 is made up of 14 amino acids. Germline lookup yields CDR1 SEHNR and CDR2 FQNEAQ (reference sequence). The CDR3 loop reads CASSFLTNTGELFF. In DNA form, the CDR3 reads TGTGCCAGCAGCTTCCTAACGAACACCGGGGAGCTGTTTTTT.

The V gene is TRBV2, the J gene TRBJ2-1, with D possibly matching TRBD2 (5 bases). The V end lost 4 bases, the J end lost 5 bases, and 12 bases lay between the germline ends. Germline V gene data show CDR1 as SNHLY and CDR2 as FYNNEI. CDR3 length: 14 residues. CDR3: CASSAGLLNNEQFF. DNA for the CDR3: TGTGCCAGCAGTGCAGGACTCCTAAACAATGAGCAGTTCTTC.

Details on this clone: The sample has other DNA sequences that encode this CDR3 too. CDR3 DNA: TGTGCCAGCAGTTACGCGGGGGGTGAGCAGTACTTC. This codes for CASSYAGGEQYF. The V call is TRBV6-5, the J call TRBJ2-7; TRBD2 agrees at 8 bases. This CDR3 has 12 residues. With V trimmed by 2 bases and J by 7 bases, 1 base remained unmatched. CDR1 and CDR2 (germline): MNHEY, SVGAGI.

The V and J genes are TRBV27 and TRBJ2-1; 13 bases match TRBD2. V gave up 8 bases and J gave up 6 bases; unmatched junction bases: 4. The CDR3 extends over 14 amino acids. Germline V CDR1 and CDR2: MNHEY, SMNVEV (reference sequence). The CDR3 loop is CASGTSGIINEQFF. CDR3 DNA sequence: TGTGCCAGCGGGACTAGCGGGATTATCAATGAGCAGTTCTTC.

This clone was found a few times. The chain has TRBV5-4 and TRBJ1-3; tentatively, D is TRBD1 (5 bases). Germline V gene sequence: CDR1 SGHNT, CDR2 YYREEE (reference sequence). The CDR3 covers 16 residues. V was clipped by 4 bases and J by 0 bases, with 14 bases between them. The chain's CDR3 is CASSRTTGRSGNTIYF. The CDR3 nucleotides are TGTGCCAGCAGCCGTACCACAGGTCGCTCTGGAAACACCATATATTTT.

This chain links TRBV15 with TRBJ2-1, with D unclear. CDR3 size: 15 residues. V shed 1 base and J shed 0 bases, with 7 bases lying between them. Germline V gives CDR1 LNHNV, CDR2 YYDKDF (reference sequence). CDR3 bases: TGTGCCACCAGCAGAGTGGTTAGCTCCTACAATGAGCAGTTCTTC. Amino acid sequence: CATSRVVSSYNEQFF.

A single count supports this clone. This chain uses TRBV30 with TRBJ1-1; TRBD1 might be the D (5 bases). The V end was cut by 2 bases, the J end by 1 base, with 11 bases between. The length of the CDR3 is 14 residues. The germline gives CDR1 GTSNPN, CDR2 SVGIG (reference sequence). This chain's CDR3 is CAWSRDYTNTEAFF. CDR3 bases: TGTGCCTGGAGTAGGGACTACACGAACACTGAAGCTTTCTTT.

The J gene is TRBJ1-1, the V gene TRBV19; possibly TRBD1 for D (6 bases). CDR1 LNHDA and CDR2 SQIVND come from the germline V gene (reference sequence). The ends were cut back, 5 bases at V and 1 base at J, with 17 bases in the middle. The CDR3 has 16 amino acids. For the CDR3, the DNA is TGTGCCAGTAGTGTCCGGGACACTAATCCGAACACTGAAGCTTTCTTT. This translates into CASSVRDTNPNTEAFF.

This sequence joins TRBV5-5 and TRBJ2-7; tentatively, D is TRBD1 (5 bases). Germline V gene sequence: CDR1 SGHKS, CDR2 YYEKEE (reference sequence). The CDR3 is 13 residues long. V was cut by 0 bases and J by 5 bases, with 9 bases left in between. CDR3 residues: CASSLVSGNEQYF. Here the CDR3 DNA reads TGTGCCAGCAGCTTGGTTTCAGGGAACGAGCAGTACTTC.

The chain recombines TRBV28 with TRBJ2-1, with 7 nucleotides matching TRBD1. The V segment lost 7 bases and the J segment 1 base; nucleotides outside the gene matches: 4. From germline, CDR1 is MDHEN and CDR2 SYDVKM. The length of the CDR3 is 14 residues. Written as DNA, the CDR3 is TGTGCCAGCAAGGGGGCAGGGTCCTACAATGAGCAGTTCTTC. It codes for CASKGAGSYNEQFF.

V and J are TRBV11-2 and TRBJ2-7, with 8 bases identical to TRBD2. CDR1 and CDR2 from the germline V gene are SGHAT and FQNNGV. This CDR3 spans 19 amino acids. V shed 1 base, J shed 4 bases, and the junction held 18 bases outside the gene matches. CDR3 amino acids: CASSLAPHIAGRPSYEQYF. CDR3 bases: TGTGCCAGCAGCTTAGCCCCTCATATAGCGGGAAGGCCCTCGTACGAGCAGTACTTC.

This chain uses TRBV21-1 with TRBJ2-3; TRBD2 is the table's D call and was not checked against the DNA. TRBV21-1 is tagged as a pseudogene. The length of the CDR3 is 17 residues. The CDR3 sequence: CASSKNGLAVSTDTQYF. DNA of the CDR3: TGTGCCAGCAGCAAAAACGGGTTAGCGGTAAGCACAGATACGCAGTATTTT.

The chain carries TRBV28 and TRBJ2-5; 10 positions match TRBD2. This CDR3 is built from 17 residues. J gave up 3 bases and V 5 bases, and 12 bases lay outside the gene matches. Germline CDR1 and CDR2: MDHEN and SYDVKM. CDR3 nucleotides: TGTGCCAGCAGTCTAGGACTGGGACTAGCGCTGAAAGAGACCCAGTACTTC. Amino acids: CASSLGLGLALKETQYF.

Points on this clone: This specimen includes other DNA sequences encoding the same CDR3. CDR3 sequence: CASSFADTQYF. The CDR3, as DNA: TGTGCCAGCAGTTTCGCGGATACGCAGTATTTT. This chain joins TRBV28 and TRBJ2-3; D uncertain. Per the germline V gene, CDR1 is MDHEN and CDR2 is SYDVKM. The V end was cut by 3 bases, the J end by 6 bases, with 4 bases between. CDR3 size: 11 residues.

The rearrangement links TRBV19 to TRBJ2-7; perhaps TRBD2 as D (6 bases). There are 15 residues in the CDR3. With 0 bases removed from V and 3 bases from J, the gap between germline ends came to 12 bases. In germline, CDR1 is LNHDA, CDR2 SQIVND (reference sequence). The CDR3 nucleotides are TGTGCCAGTAGTATAGATAGCGGAGAGGGCTACGAGCAGTACTTC. Protein: CASSIDSGEGYEQYF. Using reference TRBV19 and TRBJ2-7 for the parts outside the CDR3, the full variable domain is DGGITQSPKYLFRKEGQNVTLSCEQNLNHDAMYWYRQDPGQGLRLIYYSQIVNDFQKGDIAEGYSVSREKKESFPLTVTSAQKNPTAFYLCASSIDSGEGYEQYFGPGTRLTVT.

The chain has TRBV29-1 and TRBJ2-1; 8 bases match TRBD2. Germline V CDR1 and CDR2: SQVTM, ANQGSEA. Trimming removed 7 bases from V and 6 bases from J; junction bases left unmatched: 11. The CDR3 totals 14 residues. This CDR3 reads CSAGGPGGPNEQFF. CDR3 in DNA: TGCAGCGCCGGCGGGCCGGGAGGGCCCAATGAGCAGTTCTTC.

The genes are TRBV7-1 and TRBJ2-7; D is unresolved. TRBV7-1 carries the ORF label, with uncertain function. V was cut by 4 bases and J by 6 bases, with 10 bases left in between. The CDR3 has 12 residues. DNA for the CDR3: TGTGCCAGCAGCTTGGGCCTCGGCGAGCAGTACTTC. Translating gives CASSLGLGEQYF.

The V and J genes are TRBV4-1 and TRBJ2-7; 10 nucleotides agree with TRBD2. This CDR3 spans 14 amino acids. Looked up from germline, CDR1 is MGHRA and CDR2 is YSYEKL. The V segment lost 2 bases and the J segment 3 bases; nucleotides outside the gene matches: 1. The chain's CDR3 is CASSQRTSGYEQYF. The CDR3 nucleotides are TGCGCCAGCAGCCAAAGGACTAGCGGCTACGAGCAGTACTTC.

This chain connects TRBV6-6 to TRBJ1-6; no clear D gene. Germline V lookup: CDR1 MNHNY, CDR2 SVGAGI (reference sequence). The CDR3 is 14 residues long. Trimming removed 0 bases at V and 6 bases at J, with 6 bases between. This CDR3 is CASSYSEGNSPLHF. In DNA form, the CDR3 reads TGTGCCAGCAGTTACTCGGAGGGTAATTCACCCCTCCACTTT.

The chain has TRBV13 and TRBJ2-3, with 11 bases that match TRBD2. This CDR3 spans 19 amino acids. CDR1 is PRHDT, CDR2 FYEKMQ, per germline (reference sequence). Germline trimming cut 6 bases from V and 2 bases from J; bases unmatched to any gene: 16. The chain's CDR3 is CASSCSGRADNPVTDTQYF. The DNA for the CDR3 is TGTGCCAGCAGTTGTAGCGGGAGGGCCGATAATCCCGTCACAGATACGCAGTATTTT.

The rearrangement joins TRBV10-2 to TRBJ2-7; D might be TRBD2 (5 bases). This CDR3 spans 13 amino acids. Trimming shortened V by 4 bases and J by 2 bases, and 9 bases separated the two germline ends. CDR1 is WSHSY and CDR2 is SAAADI in the germline V gene. The CDR3 reads CASSVGEPYEQYF. DNA of the CDR3: TGCGCCAGCAGTGTCGGGGAACCCTACGAGCAGTACTTC.